The 16 T cell receptor beta chains given below trace back to one sample, sequenced in a study of shared clonotypes between healthy human individuals (dated by TCRdb to 2020 to 2022). Library creation used the immunoSEQ multiplex PCR assay. TCRdb re-hosts the immuneACCESS table, in-frame sequences only. Its copies lack some clones; in the studies checked, an unresolved V gene accounts for under half of them, and the cause for the rest is not known. Present in this sample are more than 1.2 million clones, around 98.5% of which were seen just once. The ten largest clones capture about 0.34% of the sample. Source material: naive CD4+ T cells sorted from blood. The cell subset or site label here, explained by the study, means: CD45RA+ positively selected. The receptors derive from a man aged 25 to 40 in good health.

This sequence joins TRBV27 and TRBJ2-2, with 14 bases aligning to TRBD2. CDR3 size: 16 residues. Trimming took 7 bases from V and 6 from J; bases not matched to a gene: 7. Germline V gene sequence: CDR1 MNHEY, CDR2 SMNVEV (reference sequence). DNA for the CDR3: TGTGCCAGCAACCCGGGACTAGCGGGAGTGGCCGGGGAGCTGTTTTTT. Translating gives CASNPGLAGVAGELFF.

The V gene is TRBV5-4, the J gene TRBJ1-4; 8 bases fit TRBD1. Trimming cost V 0 bases and J 3 bases; bases outside gene matches: 4. The V gene's germline CDR1 is SGHNT and CDR2 YYREEE (reference sequence). The CDR3 loop spans 16 amino acids. CDR3 coding DNA: TGTGCCAGCAGCTTGGGACAGGGGAGGTCTAATGAAAAACTGTTTTTT. It specifies CASSLGQGRSNEKLFF.

The gene calls are TRBV2 and TRBJ1-2; no clear D gene. The CDR3 totals 15 residues. V lost 4 bases and J lost 0, with 12 bases in between. Germline lookup yields CDR1 SNHLY and CDR2 FYNNEI. The CDR3 nucleotides are TGTGCCAGCAGTGGAGTGGGGTTAGCTAACTATGGCTACACCTTC. Translation gives CASSGVGLANYGYTF.

The genes are TRBV4-1 and TRBJ2-3; 8 bases are a match to TRBD2. There are 17 residues in the CDR3. With V trimmed by 5 bases and J by 0 bases, 10 bases remained unmatched. In germline, CDR1 is MGHRA, CDR2 YSYEKL. CDR3 DNA: TGCGCCAGCAGCTCTCATTCGGGGGGGACTAGCACAGATACGCAGTATTTT. This translates into CASSSHSGGTSTDTQYF.

The genes are TRBV28 and TRBJ1-1, with 9 nucleotides matching TRBD1. J gave up 1 base and V 7 bases, and 7 bases lay outside the gene matches. The CDR3 contains 15 residues. Germline V gives CDR1 MDHEN, CDR2 SYDVKM. CDR3 protein: CASTGTGPPNTEAFF. As DNA, the CDR3 is TGTGCCAGCACTGGGACAGGGCCTCCGAACACTGAAGCTTTCTTT. The full variable domain, in which reference TRBV28 and TRBJ1-1 provide the parts outside the CDR3, is DVKVTQSSRYLVKRTGEKVFLECVQDMDHENMFWYRQDPGLGLRLIYFSYDVKMKEKGDIPEGYSVSREKKERFSLILESASTNQTSMYLCASTGTGPPNTEAFFGQGTRLTVV.

The chain has TRBV5-1 and TRBJ2-7; D gene uncertain. V was pared by 4 bases and J by 3 bases, with 11 bases between. This CDR3 has 13 amino acids. Germline assignment: CDR1 SGHRS and CDR2 YFSETQ. In DNA form, the CDR3 reads TGCGCCAGCAGCCCTGACACATTCTACGAGCAGTACTTC. Amino acid sequence: CASSPDTFYEQYF.

CDR3 region: CASSLERTSGSYEQYF. In DNA form, the CDR3 reads TGCGCCAGCAGCTTGGAGAGGACTAGCGGTTCCTACGAGCAGTACTTC. V and J are TRBV5-1 and TRBJ2-7; 10 bases map to TRBD2. The CDR3 consists of 16 residues. Trimming took 0 bases from V and 1 from J; bases not matched to a gene: 4. Germline assignment: CDR1 SGHRS and CDR2 YFSETQ.

This rearrangement joins TRBV5-4 to TRBJ2-3, with 9 bases identical to TRBD2. This CDR3 comprises 16 residues. Germline CDR1 reads SGHNT; CDR2 reads YYREEE (reference sequence). Trimming cost V 4 bases and J 2 bases; bases outside gene matches: 8. DNA of the CDR3: TGTGCCAGCAGCCTCAGGACTAGCGCGGACACAGATACGCAGTATTTT. It translates to CASSLRTSADTDTQYF.

V and J are TRBV5-1 and TRBJ2-2, with 7 bases fitting TRBD1. V lost 0 bases, J lost 0 bases, and 8 bases stayed unmatched. Germline loops: CDR1 SGHRS, CDR2 YFSETQ. The CDR3 has 18 amino acids. CDR3 residues: CASSLDNNRGTNTGELFF. Here the CDR3 DNA reads TGCGCCAGCAGCTTGGATAATAACAGGGGAACGAACACCGGGGAGCTGTTTTTT. The whole variable domain, filled in from reference TRBV5-1 and TRBJ2-2, reads KAGVTQTPRYLIKTRGQQVTLSCSPISGHRSVSWYQQTPGQGLQFLFEYFSETQRNKGNFPGRFSGRQFSNSRSEMNVSTLELGDSALYLCASSLDNNRGTNTGELFFGEGSRLTVL.

This clone was detected only once. J is TRBJ1-5 and V is TRBV5-5; D call uncertain. The V end was cut by 1 base, the J end by 1 base, with 15 bases between. CDR3 size: 17 residues. Germline V lookup: CDR1 SGHKS, CDR2 YYEKEE (reference sequence). The CDR3 is CASSLWAAGGSNQPQHF. In DNA, the CDR3 is TGTGCCAGCAGCTTGTGGGCAGCGGGAGGGAGCAATCAGCCCCAGCATTTT.

The chain uses TRBV7-8 and TRBJ2-2; 12 positions match TRBD2. Germline-derived CDR1 and CDR2 are SGHVS and FQNEAQ. The CDR3 sequence is 17 residues long. Losses at the gene ends were 4 bases for V and 4 bases for J; bases not matched to a gene: 7. In nucleotides, the CDR3 is TGTGCCAGCAGCTCGCGGACTAGCGGGATGGGCACCGGGGAGCTGTTTTTT. Its translation: CASSSRTSGMGTGELFF.

The rearrangement links TRBV10-3 to TRBJ2-7, with unresolved D. The CDR3 spans 15 residues. V dropped 3 bases and J dropped 1 base, with 13 bases sitting between them. CDR1 is ENHRY, CDR2 SYGVKD, per germline. CDR3 sequence: CAISERTDGSYEQYF. Here the CDR3 DNA reads TGTGCCATCAGTGAAAGGACGGACGGATCCTACGAGCAGTACTTC.

Points on this clone: Other DNA variants within this sample encode the same CDR3. This rearrangement joins TRBV20-1 to TRBJ2-7, with D hard to call. The V end lost 2 bases, the J end lost 3 bases, and 5 bases lay between the germline ends. The CDR3 consists of 11 residues. The germline V gene has CDR1 DFQATT and CDR2 SNEGSKA (reference sequence). CDR3 coding DNA: TGCAGTGCTAGATTAGTCTACGAGCAGTACTTC. Protein product: CSARLVYEQYF.

The chain carries TRBV28 and TRBJ2-7, with D possibly being TRBD1 (6 bases). V dropped 6 bases and J dropped 2 bases, with 17 bases sitting between them. CDR1 is MDHEN, CDR2 SYDVKM, per germline. This CDR3 has 15 residues. CDR3: CASSFLPGTTYEQYF. The CDR3 bases are TGTGCCAGCAGCTTCCTCCCCGGGACAACCTACGAGCAGTACTTC.

The chain is built from TRBV7-2 and TRBJ2-6; 7 bases are shared with TRBD1. V shed 5 bases, J shed 3 bases, and the junction held 16 bases outside the gene matches. This CDR3 comprises 19 residues. Germline V gene sequence: CDR1 SGHTA, CDR2 FQGNSA. CDR3 DNA: TGTGCCAGCAGCGACCCGGGACAGCTCTCTGTTGGTGGGGCCAACGTCCTGACTTTC. Protein product: CASSDPGQLSVGGANVLTF.

V gene TRBV5-1 combines with J gene TRBJ2-1, with 13 nucleotides matching TRBD2. The CDR3 has 17 residues. With 2 bases clipped from V and 8 bases from J, the junction kept 10 bases outside the gene matches. The germline V gene has CDR1 SGHRS and CDR2 YFSETQ. CDR3 DNA: TGCGCCAGCAGCTTAGGAACCGGGACTAGCGGGAATCATGAGCAGTTCTTC. This encodes CASSLGTGTSGNHEQFF.